This is a list of T cell receptor beta chains from one sample in a study of shared clonotypes between healthy human individuals. TCRdb's table, derived via immunoSEQ multiplex PCR, lists solely in-frame clones and lacks some. The table lists roughly 1 million clones, approximately 80% of them singletons, with 0.52% in the top ten. The sequencing input was memory CD4+ T cells from PBMCs. The receptors were sampled from a man between 18 and 35 years old in good health. Some clones in this sample may be carry-over from other donors' samples. Both conserved end residues are trimmed from each CDR3. Each record gives: J gene, V gene, clone size, CDR3 protein. Only part of the rows carry a size: once, few, many, or a class if the clone is expanded.

TRBJ2-5	TRBV11-1	NA	ASSPVGGARETQY
TRBJ2-5	TRBV2	once	ASSSSSGAQY
TRBJ1-2	TRBV5-4	NA	ASSPFQSNYGYT
TRBJ2-1	TRBV11-1	once	ASSLRGGMHEQF
TRBJ1-1	TRBV9	NA	ASSFRDRGGTEAF
TRBJ1-3	TRBV5-1	NA	ASSLDRAGNTIY
TRBJ1-1	TRBV19	NA	ASSIDLMNTEAF
TRBJ2-3	TRBV7-9	few	ASSSRLADTQY
TRBJ2-3	TRBV29-1	NA	SGQTGLAETDTQY
TRBJ1-2	TRBV5-5	NA	ASSVSGRQGGYT
TRBJ2-3	TRBV2	NA	ASSESSGTDTQY
TRBJ2-7	TRBV5-5	NA	ASSYAQGTGGYEQY
TRBJ2-5	TRBV23-1	NA	ASSHLKYRDQETQY
TRBJ2-5	TRBV7-9	NA	ASTTLQETQY
TRBJ1-2	TRBV6-1	NA	ASSEGLGLGVNYGYT
TRBJ1-1	TRBV6-1	NA	ASSLANTEAF
TRBJ1-5	TRBV4-3	NA	ASSQDRGPNSNQPQH
TRBJ1-2	TRBV29-1	NA	SASNVRSYGYT
TRBJ1-2	TRBV4-1	few	ASRPQGNYGYT
TRBJ2-3	TRBV4-1	NA	ATEKRLGRDTQY
TRBJ2-1	TRBV7-3	NA	ASSATGTEFRGEQF
TRBJ1-2	TRBV27	NA	ASSTFFQTVNYGYT
TRBJ2-2	TRBV27	NA	ASSKVFTGELF
TRBJ2-7	TRBV23-1	NA	ASSQFLTGGAGKRVEQY
TRBJ2-5	TRBV7-2	NA	ASSKGPSGRETQY
TRBJ2-1	TRBV5-4	NA	ASSSASGAYNEQF
TRBJ2-3	TRBV7-2	NA	ASSLDWWGASTDTQY
TRBJ1-2	TRBV11-2	few	ASSPDRDYGYT
TRBJ2-7	TRBV5-4	NA	ASSPPGAGGDEQY
TRBJ2-3	TRBV4-2	NA	ASSRKLSDRTDTQY
TRBJ2-7	TRBV29-1	few	SATRGQGSYEQY
TRBJ2-5	TRBV4-1	NA	ASSQVPGQREETQY
TRBJ1-3	TRBV4-1	NA	ASSQMSGNTIY
TRBJ2-3	TRBV5-4	NA	ASSFGSPSTDTQY
TRBJ2-5	TRBV5-6	NA	ASSLGQQETQY
TRBJ2-5	TRBV7-5	NA	ARSPLFVAIQETQY
TRBJ2-3	TRBV10-1	few	ASSEGGFTDTQY
TRBJ1-4	TRBV11-2	NA	ASSPWGGTNEKLF
TRBJ1-2	TRBV11-1	few	ASSQGQGLSYGYT
TRBJ1-5	TRBV6-5	NA	ASSYSGQGGQPQH
TRBJ1-1	TRBV28	NA	ASSGEGMNTEAF
TRBJ1-1	TRBV11-2	NA	ASSLVAGAVNTEAF
TRBJ2-3	TRBV6-5	NA	ASSYVGSGTDTQY
TRBJ2-7	TRBV10-3	NA	ATRTLAGDGEQY
TRBJ2-5	TRBV29-1	NA	SVVGGKETQY
TRBJ2-7	TRBV6-6	NA	ASSSEDSSGSYEQY